This T cell receptor beta chain was documented in a study of blood T cell repertoires in COVID-19. Across the whole study: Some COVID-19 samples were acute and others convalescent; all came from the United States, Italy and Spain. PBMCs, B-cell-depleted T cells, or T cells provided the cDNA or gDNA that made up the material.

One Seattle source followed patients from active infection through their disease course. In the original analysis: Estimation of nucleated cell counts relied on the amplification of reference gene primers. Repertoires were generated with immunoSEQ multiplex PCR, while TCRdb's copy carries only in-frame clones and drops some. Clone size and the V and J calls come from that table; the DNA yielded D and trimming. The table has about 370,000 clones, around 87% seen once. Germline V lookup: CDR1 SGHRS, CDR2 YFSETQ. The CDR3 runs to 18 residues. V was clipped by 1 base and J by 2 bases; unmatched bases: 11.

Input material: peripheral blood. J is TRBJ1-1 and V is TRBV5-1; TRBD1 matches at 10 bases. This receptor was taken from a woman in her twenties or thirties with COVID-19, enrolled during active disease. The CDR3 here is CASSLIPPGQGLNTEAFF. CDR3 DNA sequence: TGCGCCAGCAGCTTGATACCACCGGGACAGGGGTTAAACACTGAAGCTTTCTTT.